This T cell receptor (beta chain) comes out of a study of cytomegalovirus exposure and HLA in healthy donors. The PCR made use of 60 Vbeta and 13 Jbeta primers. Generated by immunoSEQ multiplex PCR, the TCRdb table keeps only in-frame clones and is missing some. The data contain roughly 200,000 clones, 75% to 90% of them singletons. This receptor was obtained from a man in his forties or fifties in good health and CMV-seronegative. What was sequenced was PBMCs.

The CDR3 loop reads CASSKPGGPPTDTQYF. The CDR3 nucleotides are TGTGCCAGCTCGAAACCCGGGGGGCCCCCCACAGATACGCAGTATTTT. The chain joins TRBV7-9 to TRBJ2-3; D may be TRBD2 (7 bases). This CDR3 region has 16 residues. The V gene's germline CDR1 is SEHNR and CDR2 FQNEAQ (reference sequence). Trimming left V 8 bases short and J 2 bases short, with 20 bases between. Full variable domain (outside the CDR3, taken from reference TRBV7-9 and TRBJ2-3): DTGVSQNPRHKITKRGQNVTFRCDPISEHNRLYWYRQTLGQGPEFLTYFQNEAQLEKSRLLSDRFSAERPKGSFSTLEIQRTEQGDSAMYLCASSKPGGPPTDTQYFGPGTRLTVL.